This T cell receptor beta chain appears in the sequencing data of a study of early T cells in non-severe SARS-CoV-2 infection. Germline loops: CDR1 MNHEY, CDR2 SVGAGI. The junction had 6 bases not matched to a gene; V was cut back by 6 bases and J by 6 bases. The CDR3 runs 13 residues. The sample holds many counts of this clonotype. One entry per CDR3 protein, called by TCRdb with MiXCR from the 5' RACE reads. The sample holds 26,000 or so distinct CDR3 sequences, 3.5% to 5.5% seen once. This rearrangement joins TRBV6-5 to TRBJ2-3; 7 bases map to TRBD2. This TCR was sampled from an adult who was a healthcare worker with PCR-confirmed SARS-CoV-2 infection or an uninfected control (not recorded which). The sample in question was whole blood, obtained at baseline. DNA of the CDR3: TGTGCCAGCAGACGGACTAGAGTGGATACGCAGTATTTT. Encoded protein: CASRRTRVDTQYF.